This entry lists 12 T cell receptor beta chains sequenced from one sample in a study of monozygotic twins with inflammatory bowel disease. TCRdb re-analyzed the 5' RACE reads; it lists each CDR3 protein once, without DNA. In all, the sample yields fewer than 350,000 distinct CDR3 sequences. Sequencing was performed on blood. The source is a human donor with ulcerative colitis or Crohn's disease, or a healthy co-twin of an affected twin (not recorded which).

This chain uses TRBV7-2 with TRBJ1-2. The germline gives CDR1 SGHTA, CDR2 FQGNSA. This CDR3 is built from 15 residues. The CDR3 sequence: CASSEQGPTNYGYTF.

The chain couples TRBV28 to TRBJ2-3; checking the TCRdb D call of TRBD2 is not possible without DNA. Germline CDR1 MDHEN, CDR2 SYDVKM. The CDR3 is made up of 16 amino acids. The chain's CDR3 is CASSRGLAGATDTQYF.

The J gene is TRBJ1-1, the V gene TRBV7-2; there is no DNA to check the TCRdb D call of TRBD1. This CDR3 region has 16 residues. Germline V gene data show CDR1 as SGHTA and CDR2 as FQGNSA. The CDR3 spells CASSLDSTGLRVEAFF.

The CDR3 reads CASRRGPDNEQFF. The V and J genes are TRBV10-1 and TRBJ2-1; the D call of TRBD2 rests on TCRdb alone, since no DNA is present to check it. The CDR3 extends over 13 amino acids. CDR1 is WNHNN, CDR2 SYGVQD, per germline (reference sequence).

This chain connects TRBV7-9 to TRBJ1-1; the TCRdb call, TRBD1, lacks DNA for checking. The CDR3 has 15 amino acids. Germline V CDR1 and CDR2: SEHNR, FQNEAQ (reference sequence). CDR3 amino acids: CASSFGDRLNTEAFF. The complete variable domain, with remaining parts taken from reference TRBV7-9 and TRBJ1-1, reads DTGVSQNPRHKITKRGQNVTFRCDPISEHNRLYWYRQTLGQGPEFLTYFQNEAQLEKSRLLSDRFSAERPKGSFSTLEIQRTEQGDSAMYLCASSFGDRLNTEAFFGQGTRLTVV.

The rearrangement links TRBV12-3 or TRBV12-4 to TRBJ1-1; TCRdb's D gene call, TRBD1, goes unchecked for lack of DNA. This CDR3 has 14 amino acids. The CDR3 region is CASAAGQRNTEAFF.

The chain carries TRBV7-2 and TRBJ2-2; TCRdb lists TRBD1, though no DNA is available to test this call. Germline V CDR1 and CDR2: SGHTA, FQGNSA. The CDR3 spans 14 residues. The CDR3 region is CASSQRQFNGELFF.

This sequence joins TRBV21-1 and TRBJ1-5; TCRdb's assignment of TRBD1 cannot be checked, as there is no DNA. TRBV21-1 is flagged as a pseudogene. The CDR3 extends over 14 amino acids. The CDR3 loop is CASSILQGMEPQHF.

The gene calls are TRBV15 and TRBJ2-7; checking the TCRdb D call of TRBD1 is not possible without DNA. Per the germline V gene, CDR1 is LNHNV and CDR2 is YYDKDF (reference sequence). The CDR3 covers 13 residues. CDR3 residues: CAPRNRVMYEQYF.

V usage is TRBV18 and J usage is TRBJ2-7; TCRdb lists TRBD2, though no DNA is available to test this call. The CDR3 is 13 residues long. Germline assignment: CDR1 KGHSH and CDR2 LQKENI. CDR3 sequence reads: CASLPSGGYEQYF.

V and J are TRBV27 and TRBJ1-2; TCRdb outputs TRBD1, but without DNA this stays unchecked. The germline V gene encodes CDR1 MNHEY and CDR2 SMNVEV (reference sequence). The CDR3 runs to 16 residues. The CDR3 spells CASSRDRTDLINGYTF.

The chain links TRBV6-5 to TRBJ2-3; TCRdb proposes TRBD1, but this gene call is untestable without DNA. This CDR3 spans 16 amino acids. Germline V lookup: CDR1 MNHEY, CDR2 SVGAGI. The CDR3 loop is CASSYLQGGGTDTQYF.